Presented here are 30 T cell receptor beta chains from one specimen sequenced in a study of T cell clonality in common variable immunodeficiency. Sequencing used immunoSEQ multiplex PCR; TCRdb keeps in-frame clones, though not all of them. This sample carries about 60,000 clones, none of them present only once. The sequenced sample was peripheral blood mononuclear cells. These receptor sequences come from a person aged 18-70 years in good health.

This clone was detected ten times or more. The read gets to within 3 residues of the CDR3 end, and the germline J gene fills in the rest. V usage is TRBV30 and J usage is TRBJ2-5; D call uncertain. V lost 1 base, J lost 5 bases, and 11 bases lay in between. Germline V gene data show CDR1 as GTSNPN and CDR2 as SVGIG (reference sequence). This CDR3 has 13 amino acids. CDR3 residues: CAWSASAAETQYF. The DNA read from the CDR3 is TGTGCCTGGAGTGCCAGCGCCGCGGAGACC. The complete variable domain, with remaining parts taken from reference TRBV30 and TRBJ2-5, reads SQTIHQWPATLVQPVGSPLSLECTVEGTSNPNLYWYRQAAGRGLQLLFYSVGIGQISSEVPQNLSASRPQDRQFILSSKKLLLSDSGFYLCAWSASAAETQYFGPGTRLLVL.

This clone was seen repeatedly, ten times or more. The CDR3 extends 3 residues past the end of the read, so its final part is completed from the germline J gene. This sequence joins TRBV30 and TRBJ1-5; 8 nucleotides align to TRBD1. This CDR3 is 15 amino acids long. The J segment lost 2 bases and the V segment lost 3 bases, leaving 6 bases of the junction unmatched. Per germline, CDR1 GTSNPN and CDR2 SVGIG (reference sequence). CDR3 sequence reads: CAWSGQGWGNQPQHF. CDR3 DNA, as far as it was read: TGTGCCTGGAGCGGACAGGGTTGGGGCAATCAGCCC. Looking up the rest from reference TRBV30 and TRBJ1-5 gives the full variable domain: SQTIHQWPATLVQPVGSPLSLECTVEGTSNPNLYWYRQAAGRGLQLLFYSVGIGQISSEVPQNLSASRPQDRQFILSSKKLLLSDSGFYLCAWSGQGWGNQPQHFGDGTRLSIL.

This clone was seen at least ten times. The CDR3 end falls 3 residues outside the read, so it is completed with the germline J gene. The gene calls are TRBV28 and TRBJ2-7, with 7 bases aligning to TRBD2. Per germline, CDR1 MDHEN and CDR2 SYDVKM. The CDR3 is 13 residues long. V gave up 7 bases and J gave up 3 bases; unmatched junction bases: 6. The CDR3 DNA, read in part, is TGTGCCAGCAATCTCGCGGGGGACTACGAG. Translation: CASNLAGDYE. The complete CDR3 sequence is CASNLAGDYEQYF.

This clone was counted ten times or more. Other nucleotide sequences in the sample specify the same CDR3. This chain's CDR3 is CASSLTAASNTGELFF. The sequenced CDR3 bases are TGTGCCAGCAGCTTAACGGCGGCTTCGAACACCGGGGAG. The chain has TRBV7-3 and TRBJ2-2; the D is unclear. The DNA ends 3 residues before the CDR3 does, and the rest of the CDR3 is filled in from the germline J gene. CDR1 is SGHTA, CDR2 FQGTGA, per germline. V was clipped by 0 bases and J by 0 bases, with 8 bases between them. The CDR3 extends over 16 amino acids.

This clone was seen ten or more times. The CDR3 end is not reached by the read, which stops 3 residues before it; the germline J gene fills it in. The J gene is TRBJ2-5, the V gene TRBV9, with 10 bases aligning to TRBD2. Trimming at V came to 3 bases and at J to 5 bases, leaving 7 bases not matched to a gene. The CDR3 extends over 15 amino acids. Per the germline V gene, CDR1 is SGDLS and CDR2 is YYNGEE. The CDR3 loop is CASSATTSGLETQYF. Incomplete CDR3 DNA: TGTGCCAGCAGCGCCACGACTAGCGGGCTCGAGACC.

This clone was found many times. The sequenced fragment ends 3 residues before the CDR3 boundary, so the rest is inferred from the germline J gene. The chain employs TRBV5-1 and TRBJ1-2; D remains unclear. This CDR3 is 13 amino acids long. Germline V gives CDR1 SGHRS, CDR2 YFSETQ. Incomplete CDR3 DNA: TGCGCCAGCAGCTTAGAAGGGCGTGAAGGC. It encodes CASSLEGREG. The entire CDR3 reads CASSLEGREGYTF.

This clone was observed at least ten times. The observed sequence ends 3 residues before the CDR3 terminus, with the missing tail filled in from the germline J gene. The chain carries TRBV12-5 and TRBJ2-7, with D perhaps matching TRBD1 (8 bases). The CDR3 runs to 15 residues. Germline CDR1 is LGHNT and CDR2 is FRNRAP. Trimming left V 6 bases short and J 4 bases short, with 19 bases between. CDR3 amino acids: CASGTPGQGGYEQYF. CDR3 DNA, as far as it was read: TGTGCTAGTGGAACCCCCGGACAGGGAGGGTACGAG.

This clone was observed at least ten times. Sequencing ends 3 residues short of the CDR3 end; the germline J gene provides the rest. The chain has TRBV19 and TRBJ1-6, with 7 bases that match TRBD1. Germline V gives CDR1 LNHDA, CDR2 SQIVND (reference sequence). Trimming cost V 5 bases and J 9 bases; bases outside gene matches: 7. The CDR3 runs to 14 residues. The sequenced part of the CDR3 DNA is TGTGCCAGTAGTTTTCGGACAGGAGGTTCACCC. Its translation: CASSFRTGGSP. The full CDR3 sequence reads CASSFRTGGSPLHF.

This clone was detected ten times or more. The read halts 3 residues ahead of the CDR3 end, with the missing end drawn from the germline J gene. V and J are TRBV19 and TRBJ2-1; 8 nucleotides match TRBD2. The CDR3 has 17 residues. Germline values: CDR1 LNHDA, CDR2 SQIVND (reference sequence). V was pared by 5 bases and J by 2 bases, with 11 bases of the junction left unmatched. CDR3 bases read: TGTGCCAGTAGTCCCGGTACTAGCGGTGCGGCCTACAATGAG. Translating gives CASSPGTSGAAYNE. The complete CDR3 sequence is CASSPGTSGAAYNEQFF.

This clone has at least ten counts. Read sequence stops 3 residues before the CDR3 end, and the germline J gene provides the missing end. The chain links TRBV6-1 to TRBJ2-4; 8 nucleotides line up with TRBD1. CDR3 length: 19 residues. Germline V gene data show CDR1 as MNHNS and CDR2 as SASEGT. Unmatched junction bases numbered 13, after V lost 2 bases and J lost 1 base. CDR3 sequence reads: CASSEKGRGLINAKNIQYF. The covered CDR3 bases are TGTGCCAGCAGTGAAAAGGGCAGGGGGCTGATAAATGCCAAAAACATT.

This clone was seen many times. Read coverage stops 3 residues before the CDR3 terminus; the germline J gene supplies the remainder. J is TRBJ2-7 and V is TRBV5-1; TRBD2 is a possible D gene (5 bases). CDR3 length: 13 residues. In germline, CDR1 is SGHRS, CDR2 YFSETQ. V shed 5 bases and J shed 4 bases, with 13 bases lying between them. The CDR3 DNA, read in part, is TGCGCCAGCAGTCGGGGTATAGGATACGAG. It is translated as CASSRGIGYE. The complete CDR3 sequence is CASSRGIGYEQYF.

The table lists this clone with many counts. The DNA read from the CDR3 is TGTGCCAGCTCACCATCACTAGCGGGTGCCTACGAG. As protein: CASSPSLAGAYE. From start to end, the CDR3 is CASSPSLAGAYEQYF. This rearrangement joins TRBV18 to TRBJ2-7, with TRBD2 matching 9 bases. The read comes to an end 3 residues before the CDR3 does, leaving the germline J gene to fill in the end. With V trimmed by 2 bases and J by 2 bases, 4 bases remained unmatched. This CDR3 has 15 residues. CDR1 and CDR2 (germline): KGHSH, LQKENI.

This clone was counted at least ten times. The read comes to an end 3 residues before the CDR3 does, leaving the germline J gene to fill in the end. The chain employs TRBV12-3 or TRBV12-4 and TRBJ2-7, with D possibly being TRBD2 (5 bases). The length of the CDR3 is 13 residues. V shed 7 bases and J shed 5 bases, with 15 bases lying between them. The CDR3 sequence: CASTKPGSDEQYF. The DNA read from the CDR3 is TGTGCCAGCACGAAACCGGGGAGCGACGAG.

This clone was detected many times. CDR3: CSAAGTPSTDTQYF. The part of the CDR3 DNA that was read is TGCAGTGCTGCCGGGACTCCCAGCACAGATACG. This chain links TRBV20-1 with TRBJ2-3; D possibly corresponds to TRBD2 (6 bases). The read ends 3 residues before the CDR3 terminus; that terminus is restored from the germline J gene. This CDR3 contains 14 residues. CDR1 is DFQATT and CDR2 is SNEGSKA in the germline V gene (reference sequence). V was pared by 5 bases and J by 0 bases, with 12 bases between.

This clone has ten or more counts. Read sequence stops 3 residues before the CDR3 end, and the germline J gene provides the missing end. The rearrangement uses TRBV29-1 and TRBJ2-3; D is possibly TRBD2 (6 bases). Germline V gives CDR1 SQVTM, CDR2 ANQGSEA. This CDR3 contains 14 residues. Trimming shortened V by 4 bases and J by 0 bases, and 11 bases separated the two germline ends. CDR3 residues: CSVVTSSSTDTQYF. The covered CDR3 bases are TGCAGCGTTGTAACTAGCTCGAGCACAGATACG.

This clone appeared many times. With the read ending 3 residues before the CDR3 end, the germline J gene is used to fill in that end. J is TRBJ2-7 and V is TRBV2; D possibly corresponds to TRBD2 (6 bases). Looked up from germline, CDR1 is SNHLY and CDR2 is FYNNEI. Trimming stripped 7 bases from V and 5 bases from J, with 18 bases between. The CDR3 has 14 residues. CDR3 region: CASTPKSGLHEQYF. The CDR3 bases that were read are TGTGCCAGCACCCCAAAATCGGGACTCCACGAG.

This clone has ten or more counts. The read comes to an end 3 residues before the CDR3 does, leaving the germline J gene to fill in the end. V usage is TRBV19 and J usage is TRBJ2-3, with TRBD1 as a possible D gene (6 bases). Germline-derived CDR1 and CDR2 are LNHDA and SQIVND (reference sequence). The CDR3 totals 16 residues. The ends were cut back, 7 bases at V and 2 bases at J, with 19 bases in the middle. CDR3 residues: CASTSIFRTVTDTQYF. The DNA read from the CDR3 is TGTGCCAGTACCTCAATTTTTAGGACAGTCACAGATACG.

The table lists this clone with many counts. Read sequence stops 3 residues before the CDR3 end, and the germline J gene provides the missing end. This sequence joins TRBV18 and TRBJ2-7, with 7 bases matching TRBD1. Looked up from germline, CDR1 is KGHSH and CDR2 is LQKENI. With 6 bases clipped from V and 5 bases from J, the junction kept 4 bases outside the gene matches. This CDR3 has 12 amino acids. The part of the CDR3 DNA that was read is TGTGCCAGCTCCCCGACAGGGAACGAG. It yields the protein CASSPTGNE. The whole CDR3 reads CASSPTGNEQYF. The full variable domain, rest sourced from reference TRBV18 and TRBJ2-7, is NAGVMQNPRHLVRRRGQEARLRCSPMKGHSHVYWYRQLPEEGLKFMVYLQKENIIDESGMPKERFSAEFPKEGPSILRIQQVVRGDSAAYFCASSPTGNEQYFGPGTRLTVT.

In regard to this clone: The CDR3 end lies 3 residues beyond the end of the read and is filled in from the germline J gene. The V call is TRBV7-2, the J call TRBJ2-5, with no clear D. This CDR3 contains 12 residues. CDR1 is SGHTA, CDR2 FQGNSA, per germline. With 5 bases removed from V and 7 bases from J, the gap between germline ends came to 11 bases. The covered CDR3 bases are TGTGCCAGCAGCCCAGTCTCAGGGACC. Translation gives CASSPVSGT. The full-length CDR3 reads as CASSPVSGTQYF.

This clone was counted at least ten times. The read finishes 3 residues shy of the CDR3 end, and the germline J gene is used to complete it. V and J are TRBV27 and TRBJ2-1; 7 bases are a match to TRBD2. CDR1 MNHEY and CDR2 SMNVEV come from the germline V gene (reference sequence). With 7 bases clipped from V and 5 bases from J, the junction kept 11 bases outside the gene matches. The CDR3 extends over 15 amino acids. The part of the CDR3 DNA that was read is TGTGCCAGCACTGGAATAGCGGGTATCGACAATGAG. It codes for CASTGIAGIDNE. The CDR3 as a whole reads CASTGIAGIDNEQFF.

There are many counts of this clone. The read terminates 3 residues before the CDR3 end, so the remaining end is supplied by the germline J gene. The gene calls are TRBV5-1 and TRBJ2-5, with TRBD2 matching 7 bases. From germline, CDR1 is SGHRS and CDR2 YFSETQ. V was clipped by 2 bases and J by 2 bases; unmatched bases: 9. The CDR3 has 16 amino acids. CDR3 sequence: CASSLGLAEGQETQYF. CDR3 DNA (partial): TGCGCCAGCAGCTTAGGCCTAGCGGAGGGACAAGAGACC.

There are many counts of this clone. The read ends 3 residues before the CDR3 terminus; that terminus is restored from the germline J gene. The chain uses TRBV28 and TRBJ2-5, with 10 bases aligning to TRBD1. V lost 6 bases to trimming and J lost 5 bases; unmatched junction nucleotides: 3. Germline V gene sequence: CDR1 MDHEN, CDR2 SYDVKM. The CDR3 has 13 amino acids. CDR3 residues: CASRTGGGETQYF. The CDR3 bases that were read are TGTGCCAGCAGGACAGGGGGCGGGGAGACC.

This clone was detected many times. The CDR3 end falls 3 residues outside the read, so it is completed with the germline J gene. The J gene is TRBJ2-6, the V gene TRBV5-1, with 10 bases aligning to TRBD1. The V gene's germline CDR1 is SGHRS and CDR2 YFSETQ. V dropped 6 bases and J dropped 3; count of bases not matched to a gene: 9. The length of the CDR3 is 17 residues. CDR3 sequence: CASKRDRGVFGANVLTF. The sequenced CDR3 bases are TGCGCCAGCAAAAGGGACAGGGGTGTGTTTGGGGCCAACGTC.

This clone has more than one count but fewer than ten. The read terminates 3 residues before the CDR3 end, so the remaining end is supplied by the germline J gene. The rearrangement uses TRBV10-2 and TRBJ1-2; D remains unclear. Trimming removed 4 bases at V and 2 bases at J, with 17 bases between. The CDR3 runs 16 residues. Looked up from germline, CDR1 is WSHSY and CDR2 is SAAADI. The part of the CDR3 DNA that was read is TGCGCCAGCAGTGGAGTTTCGTCAGGACTAAACTATGGC. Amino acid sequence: CASSGVSSGLNYG. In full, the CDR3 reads CASSGVSSGLNYGYTF.

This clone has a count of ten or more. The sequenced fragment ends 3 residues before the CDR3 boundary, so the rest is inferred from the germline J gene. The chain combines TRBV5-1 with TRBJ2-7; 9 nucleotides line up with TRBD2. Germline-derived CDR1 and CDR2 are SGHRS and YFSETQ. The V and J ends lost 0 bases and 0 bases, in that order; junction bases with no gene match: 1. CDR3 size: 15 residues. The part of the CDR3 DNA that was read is TGCGCCAGCAGCTTGGCTAGCGGGATCTCCTACGAG. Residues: CASSLASGISYE. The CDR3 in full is CASSLASGISYEQYF.

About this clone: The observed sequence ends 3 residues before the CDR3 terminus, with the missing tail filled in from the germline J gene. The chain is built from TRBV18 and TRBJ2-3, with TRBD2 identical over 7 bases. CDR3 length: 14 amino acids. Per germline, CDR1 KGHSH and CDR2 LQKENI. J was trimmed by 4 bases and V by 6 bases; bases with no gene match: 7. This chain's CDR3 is CASSPGGSADTQYF. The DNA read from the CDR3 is TGTGCCAGCTCCCCCGGCGGGAGTGCAGATACG.

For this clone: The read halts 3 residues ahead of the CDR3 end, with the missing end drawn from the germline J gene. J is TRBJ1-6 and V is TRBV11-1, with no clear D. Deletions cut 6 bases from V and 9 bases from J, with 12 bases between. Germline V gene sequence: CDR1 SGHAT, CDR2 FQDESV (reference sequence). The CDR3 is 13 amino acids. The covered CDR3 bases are TGTGCCAGCAGTCGACCCGGCGGTTCACCC. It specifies CASSRPGGSP. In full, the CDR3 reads CASSRPGGSPLHF.

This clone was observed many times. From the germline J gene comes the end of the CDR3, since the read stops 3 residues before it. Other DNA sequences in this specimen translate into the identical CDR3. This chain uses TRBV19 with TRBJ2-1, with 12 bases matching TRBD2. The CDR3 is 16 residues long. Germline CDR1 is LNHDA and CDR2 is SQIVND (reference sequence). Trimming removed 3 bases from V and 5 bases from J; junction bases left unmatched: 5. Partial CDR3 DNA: TGTGCCAGTAGTATTAGGACTAGCGGGATTCACAATGAG. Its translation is CASSIRTSGIHNE. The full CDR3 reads CASSIRTSGIHNEQFF.

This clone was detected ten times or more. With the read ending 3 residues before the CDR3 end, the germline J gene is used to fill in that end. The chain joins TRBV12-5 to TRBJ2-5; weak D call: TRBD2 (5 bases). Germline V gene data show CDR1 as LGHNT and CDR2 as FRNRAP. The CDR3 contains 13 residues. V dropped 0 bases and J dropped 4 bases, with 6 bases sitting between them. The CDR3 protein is CASGLVRGETQYF. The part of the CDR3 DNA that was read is TGTGCTAGTGGTTTGGTACGGGGAGAGACC.

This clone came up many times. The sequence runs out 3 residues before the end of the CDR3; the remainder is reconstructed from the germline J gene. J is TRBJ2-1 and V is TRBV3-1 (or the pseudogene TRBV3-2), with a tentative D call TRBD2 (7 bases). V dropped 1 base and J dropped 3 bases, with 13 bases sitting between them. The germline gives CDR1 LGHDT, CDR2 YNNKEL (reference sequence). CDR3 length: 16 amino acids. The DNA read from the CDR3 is TGTGCCAGCAGCCAAGCCGAGGGGGGGAACTACAATGAG. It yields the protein CASSQAEGGNYNE. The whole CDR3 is CASSQAEGGNYNEQFF.